This T cell receptor (beta chain) derives from a study of post-analysis software for immune sequencing data (dated by TCRdb to the mid-2010s). For the wider study: The recorded disease courses included relapsing-remitting, secondary progressive and progressive-relapsing multiple sclerosis, and some patients had no subtype annotation. A subset of samples was prepared in parallel using single-end sample barcoding, then pooled and co-amplified after Illumina adapter ligation. Patient repertoires were compared against roughly 12 previously published healthy control repertoires from donors aged 6 to 25 years.

TCR beta repertoires were profiled from peripheral blood of some 13 young patients with multiple sclerosis to demonstrate the VDJtools post-analysis software. The multiple sclerosis patients were children and adolescents between about 6 and 16 years of age. The library was produced with PCR. The run used an Illumina HiSeq 2500. Unique molecular identifiers were incorporated into TCR beta cDNA libraries to reduce PCR and sequencing biases. Per 1 to 10 million input T cells, 500,000 or so cDNA molecules were obtained, such that each molecule approximated one T cell. The patient libraries were prepared and sequenced with the same protocol used for the earlier healthy control dataset. Samples belonging to the same batch were prepared together, multiplexed and sequenced on a shared HiSeq lane. For the original study's pipeline: Raw barcoded reads were processed with MIGEC, and single-read molecular identifier groups were discarded before consensus assembly and CDR3 extraction. VDJtools was used for post-analysis of the clonotype tables, with diversity normalized by down-sampling every dataset to the smallest sample size. To correct batch-related cross-sample contamination, repertoire overlap clustering matched CDR3 amino acid sequences but not nucleotide sequences. TCRdb reprocessing: public reads trimmed at Q25 with fastp, clones called with MiXCR, in-frame beta chains kept. Each record represents a unique CDR3 protein, reported with the most common genes and DNA among its rows. The V and J calls and clone size are TCRdb's, not the authors'. Across this sample there are about 540,000 distinct CDR3 sequences, with roughly 34% seen only once. About 6% of the sample belongs to the ten largest clones.

Results the study describes overall, beyond this receptor: Direct clustering with F measure showed strong co-clustering of samples prepared in the same batch, prompting a batch-effect correction. The multiple sclerosis patient group was slightly younger than the control group. Compared with controls, multiple sclerosis patients had significantly lower normalized Chao1 diversity, a finding suggesting substantial peripheral T-cell clonal expansion. Significantly higher frequencies in patients than in controls were found for roughly 5 TRBV segments, including TRBV5-6, TRBV5-1 and TRBV20-1.

There are 13 amino acids in the CDR3, from cysteine to phenylalanine inclusive. The CDR3 DNA has 39 bases and is translated from base 1. Via the germline V gene, CDR1 is SGHRS and CDR2 YFSETQ. V is pared back by 3 bases and J by 8 bases, with 12 bases lying between the germline termini. This clonotype was counted between two and nine times. Its antigen remains unidentified. No much larger clonotype is one base removed from it; base qualities were not supplied. This receptor was taken from a girl under 18 with multiple sclerosis. The chain is made from TRBV5-1 and TRBJ2-1; D gene: possibly TRBD2, on 6 matching bases. The sequenced material came from blood. The nucleotide sequence is TGCGCCAGCAGCTCGGGACTCCTATATGAGCAGTTCTTC. Its product reads: CASSSGLLYEQFF.